The present entry profiles one T cell receptor beta chain with its context. Between the trimmed V and J ends, which lost 5 bases and 2 bases, there was a span of 20 bases. The CDR3 totals 16 residues. The germline V gene has CDR1 DFQATT and CDR2 SNEGSKA (reference sequence). These data belong to a study of T-cell reconstitution after alpha-beta-depleted transplantation in children. Unique molecular identifiers were built into the TCRbeta library. A single record per CDR3 protein comes from TCRdb applying MiXCR to the PCR reads. This table has 250,000 to 300,000 distinct CDR3 sequences, 9.9% appearing once.

The rearrangement uses TRBV20-1 and TRBJ2-3; a weak D match, TRBD2 (6 bases). The clonotype comes from a human donor who donated a stem cell graft to a child with SCID. The sample was PBMCs from the stem cell graft donor, taken from the stem cell graft. The CDR3 bases are TGCAGTGCTGGGGGGACGGGGTGGGGATACACAGATACGCAGTATTTT. Amino acid sequence: CSAGGTGWGYTDTQYF.